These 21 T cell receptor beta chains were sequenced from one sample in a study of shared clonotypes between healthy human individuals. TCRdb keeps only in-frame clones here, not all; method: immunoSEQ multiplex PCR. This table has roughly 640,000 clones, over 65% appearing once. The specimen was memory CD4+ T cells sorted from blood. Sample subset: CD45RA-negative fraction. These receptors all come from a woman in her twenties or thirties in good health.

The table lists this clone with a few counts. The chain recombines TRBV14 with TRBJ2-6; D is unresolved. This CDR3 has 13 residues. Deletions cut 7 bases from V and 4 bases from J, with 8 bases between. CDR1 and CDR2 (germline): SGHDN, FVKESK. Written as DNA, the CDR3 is TGTGCCAGCACCCCCACCGGGGCCAACGTCCTGACTTTC. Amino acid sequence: CASTPTGANVLTF.

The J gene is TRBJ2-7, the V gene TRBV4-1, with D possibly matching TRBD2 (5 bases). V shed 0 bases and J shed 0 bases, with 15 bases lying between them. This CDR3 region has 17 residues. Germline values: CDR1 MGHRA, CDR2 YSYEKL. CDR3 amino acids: CASSQDRSPGSSYEQYF. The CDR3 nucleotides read TGCGCCAGCAGCCAAGATCGGTCGCCGGGGAGCTCCTACGAGCAGTACTTC.

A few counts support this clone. CDR3 nucleotide sequence: TGTGCCAGCAGCCCCGCGACAGTAAACTATGGCTACACCTTC. As protein: CASSPATVNYGYTF. The rearrangement uses TRBV5-4 and TRBJ1-2; D possibly corresponds to TRBD1 (5 bases). Germline V gives CDR1 SGHNT, CDR2 YYREEE (reference sequence). Deletions cut 4 bases from V and 2 bases from J, with 12 bases between. CDR3 size: 14 residues. Supplemented by reference TRBV5-4 and TRBJ1-2, the full variable domain reads ETGVTQSPTHLIKTRGQQVTLRCSSQSGHNTVSWYQQALGQGPQFIFQYYREEENGRGNFPPRFSGLQFPNYSSELNVNALELDDSALYLCASSPATVNYGYTFGSGTRLTVV.

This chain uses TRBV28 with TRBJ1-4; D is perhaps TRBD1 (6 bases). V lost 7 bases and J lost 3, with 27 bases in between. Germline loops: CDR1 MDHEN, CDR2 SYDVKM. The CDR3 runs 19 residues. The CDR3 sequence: CASKGGQQKRFFANEKLFF. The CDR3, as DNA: TGTGCCAGCAAGGGGGGTCAGCAGAAAAGATTTTTTGCTAATGAAAAACTGTTTTTT.

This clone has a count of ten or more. The CDR3 loop is CASSQDIDGNTIYF. CDR3 in DNA: TGCGCCAGCAGCCAAGATATCGACGGAAACACCATATATTTT. This chain uses TRBV4-1 with TRBJ1-3; no clear D. V gave up 0 bases and J gave up 4 bases, with 7 bases separating them. The length of the CDR3 is 14 residues. The germline CDR1 and CDR2 sequences are MGHRA and YSYEKL.

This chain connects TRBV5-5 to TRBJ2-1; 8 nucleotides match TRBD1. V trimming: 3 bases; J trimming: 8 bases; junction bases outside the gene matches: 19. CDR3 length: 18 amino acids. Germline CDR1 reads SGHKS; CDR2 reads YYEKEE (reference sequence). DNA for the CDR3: TGTGCCAGCAGCTCGCGGGACAGGTTATATCTCGGGACCGATGAGCAGTTCTTC. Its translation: CASSSRDRLYLGTDEQFF.

The CDR3 DNA is TGCGCCAGCAGCCAAGGATCGGCTAGCGGGAGTTATTCCTACGAGCAGTACTTC. It codes for CASSQGSASGSYSYEQYF. The chain recombines TRBV4-1 with TRBJ2-7, with 10 bases identical to TRBD2. The junction had 10 bases not matched to a gene; V was cut back by 1 base and J by 1 base. The CDR3 is made up of 18 amino acids. Germline CDR1 reads MGHRA; CDR2 reads YSYEKL.

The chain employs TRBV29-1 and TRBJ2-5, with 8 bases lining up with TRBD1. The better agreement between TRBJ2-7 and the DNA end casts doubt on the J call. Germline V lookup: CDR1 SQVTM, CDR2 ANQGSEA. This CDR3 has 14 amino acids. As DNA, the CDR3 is TGCAGCGTAACGAGGGCAGGGGGCCCCTACGAGCAGTACTTC. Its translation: CSVTRAGGPYEQYF.

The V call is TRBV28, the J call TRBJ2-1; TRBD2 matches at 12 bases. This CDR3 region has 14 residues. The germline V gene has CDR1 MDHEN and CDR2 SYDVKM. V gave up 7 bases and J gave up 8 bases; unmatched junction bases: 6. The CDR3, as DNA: TGTGCCAGCAACTCACTAGCGGGAGGTTATGAGCAGTTCTTC. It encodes CASNSLAGGYEQFF.

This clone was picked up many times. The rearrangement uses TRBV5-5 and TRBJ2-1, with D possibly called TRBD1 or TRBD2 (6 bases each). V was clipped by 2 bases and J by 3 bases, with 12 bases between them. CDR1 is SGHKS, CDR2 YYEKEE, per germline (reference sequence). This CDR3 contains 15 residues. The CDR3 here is CASSFSGEDYNEQFF. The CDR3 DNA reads TGTGCCAGCAGCTTCTCAGGGGAGGACTACAATGAGCAGTTCTTC.

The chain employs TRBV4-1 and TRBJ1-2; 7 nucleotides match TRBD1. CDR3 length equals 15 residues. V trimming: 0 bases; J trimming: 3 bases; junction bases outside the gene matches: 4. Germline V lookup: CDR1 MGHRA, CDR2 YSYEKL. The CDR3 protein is CASSQERQGYYGYTF. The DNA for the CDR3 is TGCGCCAGCAGCCAAGAGCGACAGGGCTACTATGGCTACACCTTC.

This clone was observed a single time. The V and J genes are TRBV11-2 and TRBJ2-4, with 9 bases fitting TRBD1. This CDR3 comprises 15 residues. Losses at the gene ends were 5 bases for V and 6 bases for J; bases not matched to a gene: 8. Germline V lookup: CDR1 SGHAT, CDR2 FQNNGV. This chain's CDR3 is CASSSVQGARNIQYF. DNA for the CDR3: TGTGCCAGCAGCAGCGTACAGGGGGCGCGAAACATTCAGTACTTC.

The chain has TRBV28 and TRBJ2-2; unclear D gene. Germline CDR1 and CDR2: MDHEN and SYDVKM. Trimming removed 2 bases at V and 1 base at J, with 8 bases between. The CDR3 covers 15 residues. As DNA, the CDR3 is TGTGCCAGCAGTTTAAAAGCCTGGAACACCGGGGAGCTGTTTTTT. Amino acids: CASSLKAWNTGELFF.

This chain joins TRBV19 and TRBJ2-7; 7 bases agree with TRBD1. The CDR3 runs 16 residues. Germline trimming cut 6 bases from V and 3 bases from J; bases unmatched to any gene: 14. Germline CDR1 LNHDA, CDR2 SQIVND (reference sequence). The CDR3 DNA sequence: TGTGCCAGTAGCGCCATTTCGACCGGGACAGTCTACGAGCAGTACTTC. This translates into CASSAISTGTVYEQYF.

CDR3 loop: CSVEETSGIVGGELFF. The DNA for the CDR3 is TGCAGCGTTGAAGAGACTAGCGGGATCGTGGGCGGGGAGCTGTTTTTT. This chain connects TRBV29-1 to TRBJ2-2; the match to TRBD2 covers 11 bases. CDR1 and CDR2 from the germline V gene are SQVTM and ANQGSEA. The length of the CDR3 is 16 residues. V lost 0 bases to trimming and J lost 7 bases; unmatched junction nucleotides: 7.

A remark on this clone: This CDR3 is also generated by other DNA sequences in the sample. CDR3 in DNA: TGCGCCAGCAGCTTGGAGGGCAGAGCAGACACAGATACGCAGTATTTT. Translation: CASSLEGRADTDTQYF. The chain uses TRBV5-1 and TRBJ2-3; D uncertain. Germline lookup yields CDR1 SGHRS and CDR2 YFSETQ. The V gene lost 0 bases and the J gene lost 2 bases, with 13 bases spanning the gap. The CDR3 covers 16 residues.

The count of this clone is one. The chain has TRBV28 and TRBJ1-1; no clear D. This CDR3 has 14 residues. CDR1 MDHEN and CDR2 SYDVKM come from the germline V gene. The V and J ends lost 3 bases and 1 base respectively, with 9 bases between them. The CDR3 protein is CASSFLRKNTEAFF. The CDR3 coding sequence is TGTGCCAGCAGTTTTTTACGGAAGAACACTGAAGCTTTCTTT. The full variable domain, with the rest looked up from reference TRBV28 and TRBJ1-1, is DVKVTQSSRYLVKRTGEKVFLECVQDMDHENMFWYRQDPGLGLRLIYFSYDVKMKEKGDIPEGYSVSREKKERFSLILESASTNQTSMYLCASSFLRKNTEAFFGQGTRLTVV.

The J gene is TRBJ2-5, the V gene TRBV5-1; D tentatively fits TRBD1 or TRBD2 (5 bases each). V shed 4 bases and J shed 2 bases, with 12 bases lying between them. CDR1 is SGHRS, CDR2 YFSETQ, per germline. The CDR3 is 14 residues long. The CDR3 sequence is CASSPGTSQETQYF. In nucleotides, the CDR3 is TGCGCCAGCAGCCCAGGGACGAGTCAAGAGACCCAGTACTTC. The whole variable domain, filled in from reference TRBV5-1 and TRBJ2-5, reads KAGVTQTPRYLIKTRGQQVTLSCSPISGHRSVSWYQQTPGQGLQFLFEYFSETQRNKGNFPGRFSGRQFSNSRSEMNVSTLELGDSALYLCASSPGTSQETQYFGPGTRLLVL.

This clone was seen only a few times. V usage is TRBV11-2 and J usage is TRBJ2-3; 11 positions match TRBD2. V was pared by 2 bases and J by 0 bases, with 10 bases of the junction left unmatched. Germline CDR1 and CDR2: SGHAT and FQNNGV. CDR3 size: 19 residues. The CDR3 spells CASSLPRDIAGGSTDTQYF. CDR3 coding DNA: TGTGCCAGCAGCTTACCCCGGGACATAGCGGGAGGGAGCACAGATACGCAGTATTTT. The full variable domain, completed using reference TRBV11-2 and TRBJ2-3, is EAGVAQSPRYKIIEKRQSVAFWCNPISGHATLYWYQQILGQGPKLLIQFQNNGVVDDSQLPKDRFSAERLKGVDSTLKIQPAKLEDSAVYLCASSLPRDIAGGSTDTQYFGPGTRLTVL.

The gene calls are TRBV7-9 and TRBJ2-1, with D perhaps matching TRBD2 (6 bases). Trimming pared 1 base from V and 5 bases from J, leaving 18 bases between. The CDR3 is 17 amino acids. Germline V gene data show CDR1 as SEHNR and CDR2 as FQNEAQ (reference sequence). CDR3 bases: TGTGCCAGCAGCTTAGGAGTCATAGGAGGGGACCACAATGAGCAGTTCTTC. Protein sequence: CASSLGVIGGDHNEQFF.

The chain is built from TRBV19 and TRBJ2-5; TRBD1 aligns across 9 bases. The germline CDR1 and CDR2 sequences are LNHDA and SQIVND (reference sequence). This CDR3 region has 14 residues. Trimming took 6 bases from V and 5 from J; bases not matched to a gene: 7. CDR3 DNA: TGTGCCAGTAGGACGGACAGGGGCAGTGAGACCCAGTACTTC. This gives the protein CASRTDRGSETQYF.